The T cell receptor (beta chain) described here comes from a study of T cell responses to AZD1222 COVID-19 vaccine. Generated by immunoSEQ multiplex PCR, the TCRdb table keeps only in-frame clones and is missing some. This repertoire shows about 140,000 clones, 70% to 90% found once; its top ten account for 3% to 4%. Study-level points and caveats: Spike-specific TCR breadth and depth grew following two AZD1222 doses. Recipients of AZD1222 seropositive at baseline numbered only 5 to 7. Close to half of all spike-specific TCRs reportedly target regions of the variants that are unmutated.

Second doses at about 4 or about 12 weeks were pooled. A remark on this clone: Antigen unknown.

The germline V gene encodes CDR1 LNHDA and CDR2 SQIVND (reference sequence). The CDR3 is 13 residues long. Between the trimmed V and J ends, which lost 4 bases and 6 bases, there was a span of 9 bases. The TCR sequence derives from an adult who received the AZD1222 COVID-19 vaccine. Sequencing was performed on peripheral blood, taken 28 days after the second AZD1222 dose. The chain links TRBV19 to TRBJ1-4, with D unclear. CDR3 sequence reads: CASSTRDDEKLFF. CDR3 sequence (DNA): TGTGCCAGTAGTACGCGAGACGATGAAAAACTGTTTTTT.